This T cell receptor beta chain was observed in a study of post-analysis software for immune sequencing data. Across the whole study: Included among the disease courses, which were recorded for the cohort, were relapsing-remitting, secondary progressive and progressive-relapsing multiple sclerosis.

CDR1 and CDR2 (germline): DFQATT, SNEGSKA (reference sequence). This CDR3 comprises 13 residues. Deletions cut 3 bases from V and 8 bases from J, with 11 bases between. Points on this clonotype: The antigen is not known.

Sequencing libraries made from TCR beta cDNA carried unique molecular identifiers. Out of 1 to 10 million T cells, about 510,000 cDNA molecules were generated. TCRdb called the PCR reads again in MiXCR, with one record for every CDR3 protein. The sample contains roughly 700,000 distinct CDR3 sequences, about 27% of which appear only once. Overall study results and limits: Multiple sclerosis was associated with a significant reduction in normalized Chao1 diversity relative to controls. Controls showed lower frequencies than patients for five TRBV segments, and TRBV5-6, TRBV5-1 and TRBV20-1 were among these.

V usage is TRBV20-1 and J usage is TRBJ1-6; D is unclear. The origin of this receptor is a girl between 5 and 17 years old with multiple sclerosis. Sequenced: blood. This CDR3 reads CSASASLDSPLHF. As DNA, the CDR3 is TGCAGTGCTAGCGCCTCTTTGGATTCACCCCTCCACTTT.